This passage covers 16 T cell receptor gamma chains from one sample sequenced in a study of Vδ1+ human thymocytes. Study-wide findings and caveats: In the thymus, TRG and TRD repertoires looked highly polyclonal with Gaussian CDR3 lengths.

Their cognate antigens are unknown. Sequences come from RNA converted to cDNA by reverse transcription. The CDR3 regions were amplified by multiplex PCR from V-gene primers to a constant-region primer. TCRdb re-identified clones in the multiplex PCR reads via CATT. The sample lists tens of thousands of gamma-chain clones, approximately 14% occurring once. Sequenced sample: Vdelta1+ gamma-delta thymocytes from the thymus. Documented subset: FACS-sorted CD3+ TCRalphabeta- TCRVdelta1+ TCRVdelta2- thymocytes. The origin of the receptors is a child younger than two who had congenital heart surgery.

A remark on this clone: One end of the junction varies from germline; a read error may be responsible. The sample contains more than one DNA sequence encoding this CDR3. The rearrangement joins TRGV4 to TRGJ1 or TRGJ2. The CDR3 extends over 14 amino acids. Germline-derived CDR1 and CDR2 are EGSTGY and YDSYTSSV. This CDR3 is CATWNGPLYYKKLF. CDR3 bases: TGTGCCACCTGGAATGGGCCGCTTTATTATAAGAAACTCTTT.

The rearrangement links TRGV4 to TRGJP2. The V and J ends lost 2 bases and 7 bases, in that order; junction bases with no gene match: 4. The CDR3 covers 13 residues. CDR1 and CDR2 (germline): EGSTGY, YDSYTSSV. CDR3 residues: CATWDAFDWIKTF. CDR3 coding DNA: TGTGCCACCTGGGATGCATTTGATTGGATCAAGACGTTT.

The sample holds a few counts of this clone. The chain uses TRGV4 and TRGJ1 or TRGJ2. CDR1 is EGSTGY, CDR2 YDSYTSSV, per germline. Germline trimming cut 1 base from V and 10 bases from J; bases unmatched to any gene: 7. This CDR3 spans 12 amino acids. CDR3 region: CATWDGEAKKLF. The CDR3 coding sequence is TGTGCCACCTGGGATGGCGAAGCGAAGAAACTCTTT.

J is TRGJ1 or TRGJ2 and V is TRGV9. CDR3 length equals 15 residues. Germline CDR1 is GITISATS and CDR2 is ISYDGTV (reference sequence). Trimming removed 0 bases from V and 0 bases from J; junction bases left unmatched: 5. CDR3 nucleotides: TGTGCCTTGTGGGAGGTGCCCAAGAATTATTATAAGAAACTCTTT. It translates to CALWEVPKNYYKKLF.

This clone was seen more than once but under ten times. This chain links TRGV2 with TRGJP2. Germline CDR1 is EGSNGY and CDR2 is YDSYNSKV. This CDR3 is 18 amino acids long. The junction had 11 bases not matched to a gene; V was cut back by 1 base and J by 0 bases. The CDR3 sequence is CATWDGHGGDSSDWIKTF. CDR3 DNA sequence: TGTGCCACCTGGGACGGTCATGGGGGGGATAGTAGTGATTGGATCAAGACGTTT.

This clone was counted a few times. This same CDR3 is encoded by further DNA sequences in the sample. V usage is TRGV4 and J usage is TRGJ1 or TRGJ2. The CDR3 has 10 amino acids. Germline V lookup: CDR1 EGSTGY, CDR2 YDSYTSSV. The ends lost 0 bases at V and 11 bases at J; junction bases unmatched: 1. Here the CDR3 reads CATWDGQKLF. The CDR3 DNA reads TGTGCCACCTGGGATGGGCAGAAACTCTTT.

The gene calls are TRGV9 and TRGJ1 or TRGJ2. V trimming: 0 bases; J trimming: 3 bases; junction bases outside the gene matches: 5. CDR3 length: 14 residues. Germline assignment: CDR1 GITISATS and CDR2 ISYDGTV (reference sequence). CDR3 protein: CALWEVLGYYKKLF. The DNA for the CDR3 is TGTGCCTTGTGGGAGGTGCTGGGTTATTATAAGAAACTCTTT.

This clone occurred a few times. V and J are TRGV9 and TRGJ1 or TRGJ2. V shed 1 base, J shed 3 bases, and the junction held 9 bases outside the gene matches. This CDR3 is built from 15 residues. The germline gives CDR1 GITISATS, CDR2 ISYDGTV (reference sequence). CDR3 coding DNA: TGTGCCTTGTGGGAGGTCCGGGCCCTTTATTATAAGAAACTCTTT. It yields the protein CALWEVRALYYKKLF.

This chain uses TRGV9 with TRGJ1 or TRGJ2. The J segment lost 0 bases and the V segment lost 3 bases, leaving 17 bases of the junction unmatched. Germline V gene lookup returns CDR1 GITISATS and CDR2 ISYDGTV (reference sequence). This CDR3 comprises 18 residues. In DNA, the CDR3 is TGTGCCTTGTGGGAGACGGAGTCTCAGCTCTTGAATTATTATAAGAAACTCTTT. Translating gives CALWETESQLLNYYKKLF.

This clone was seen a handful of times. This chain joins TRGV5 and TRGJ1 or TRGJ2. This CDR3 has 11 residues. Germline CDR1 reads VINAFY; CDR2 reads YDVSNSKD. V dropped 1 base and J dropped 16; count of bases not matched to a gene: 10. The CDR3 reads CATWDSRGRLF. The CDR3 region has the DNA TGTGCCACCTGGGACAGCCGGGGGCGGCTCTTT.

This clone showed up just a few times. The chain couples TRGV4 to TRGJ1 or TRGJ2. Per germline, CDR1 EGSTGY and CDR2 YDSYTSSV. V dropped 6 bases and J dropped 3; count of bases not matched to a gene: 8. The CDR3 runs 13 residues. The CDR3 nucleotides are TGTGCCACCTGGAATTCTTGTTATTATAAGAAACTCTTT. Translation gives CATWNSCYYKKLF.

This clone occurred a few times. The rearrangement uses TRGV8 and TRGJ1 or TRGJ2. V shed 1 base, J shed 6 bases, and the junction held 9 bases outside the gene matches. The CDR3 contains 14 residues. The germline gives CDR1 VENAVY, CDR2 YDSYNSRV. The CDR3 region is CATWDSPRTYKKLF. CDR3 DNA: TGTGCCACCTGGGATAGTCCAAGAACTTATAAGAAACTCTTT.

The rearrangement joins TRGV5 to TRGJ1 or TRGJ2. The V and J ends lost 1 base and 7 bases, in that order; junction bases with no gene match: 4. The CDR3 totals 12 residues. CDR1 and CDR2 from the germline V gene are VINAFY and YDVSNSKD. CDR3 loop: CATWDSPYKKLF. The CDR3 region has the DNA TGTGCCACCTGGGACAGTCCATATAAGAAACTCTTT.

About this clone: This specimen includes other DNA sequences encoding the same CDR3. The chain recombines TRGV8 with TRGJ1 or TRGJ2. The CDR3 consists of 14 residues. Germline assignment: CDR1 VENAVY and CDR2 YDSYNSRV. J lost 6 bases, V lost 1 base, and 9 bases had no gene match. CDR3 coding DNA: TGTGCCACCTGGGATAGTTCCATTAGTTATAAGAAACTCTTT. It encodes CATWDSSISYKKLF.

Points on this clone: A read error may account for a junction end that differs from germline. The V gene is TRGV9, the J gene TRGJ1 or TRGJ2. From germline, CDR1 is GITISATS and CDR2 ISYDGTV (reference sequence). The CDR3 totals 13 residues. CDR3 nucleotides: TGTGCCTTGAGGGAGGTGCATGAGTATAAGAAACTCTTT. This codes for CALREVHEYKKLF.

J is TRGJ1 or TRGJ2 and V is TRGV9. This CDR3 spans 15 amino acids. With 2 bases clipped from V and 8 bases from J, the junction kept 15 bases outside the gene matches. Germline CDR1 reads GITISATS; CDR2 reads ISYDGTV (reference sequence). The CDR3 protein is CALWEDTHYHDKKLF. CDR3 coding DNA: TGTGCCTTGTGGGAGGATACCCACTACCACGATAAGAAACTCTTT.